The present TCR beta chain was sequenced within a study of blood T cell repertoires in COVID-19. Turning to the study itself: Samples of COVID-19 (acute and convalescent) were obtained from the United States, Italy and Spain. T cells, B-cell-depleted T cells, or PBMCs provided the cDNA or gDNA that served as material.

In the original analysis: Amplification of reference gene primers was used by the study to estimate nucleated cell counts. The repertoire was sequenced with immunoSEQ multiplex PCR; TCRdb's copy has only in-frame clones and lacks some. The V and J calls and clone size come from that table; D and trimming were worked out from the DNA. The sample lists roughly 670,000 clones; 90% were seen once. The CDR3 is made up of 17 amino acids. Germline lookup yields CDR1 ENHRY and CDR2 SYGVKD. The V end lost 6 bases, the J end lost 6 bases, and 24 bases lay between the germline ends. Sample: peripheral blood. V and J are TRBV10-3 and TRBJ2-1, with a tentative D call TRBD2 (7 bases). The TCR comes from a woman aged 18-29 years with acute or convalescent COVID-19. The CDR3 DNA reads as TGTGCCATCAGCCCCTCCAAGGGGGGGACAAGCCTCAATGAGCAGTTCTTC. Its translation: CAISPSKGGTSLNEQFF.